This passage covers 27 T cell receptor beta chains from one sample sequenced in a study of T cell repertoires in cytomegalovirus infection. Using its own MiXCR run on the reads, TCRdb lists one record per CDR3 protein. The top ten clones hold about 14% of a sample with fewer than 300,000 distinct CDR3 sequences, over 20% of them seen once. The sequencing sample was made of PBMCs. These receptors originate from a human donor in good health (CMV status not recorded). Some clones in this sample may be carry-over from other donors' samples.

This clonotype was detected ten times or more. The V call is TRBV28, the J call TRBJ2-1, with 9 bases aligning to TRBD1. Looked up from germline, CDR1 is MDHEN and CDR2 is SYDVKM. CDR3 length: 16 residues. Trimming took 5 bases from V and 0 from J; bases not matched to a gene: 5. The CDR3 loop is CASSVPGQGSYNEQFF. The DNA of the CDR3 is TGTGCCAGCAGTGTCCCGGGACAGGGCTCCTACAATGAGCAGTTCTTC.

CDR3 in amino acids: CASSLDRESEQYV. DNA for the CDR3: TGTGCCAGCAGCTTAGACAGGGAAAGCGAGCAGTACGTC. This rearrangement joins TRBV7-2 to TRBJ2-7; D possibly corresponds to TRBD1 (6 bases). The CDR3 loop spans 13 amino acids. V dropped 1 base and J dropped 6 bases, with 10 bases sitting between them. Germline V gene data show CDR1 as SGHTA and CDR2 as FQGNSA.

The chain joins TRBV10-3 to TRBJ2-2, with unresolved D. CDR1 is ENHRY and CDR2 is SYGVKD in the germline V gene. V lost 9 bases and J lost 1, with 6 bases in between. There are 12 residues in the CDR3. For the CDR3, the DNA is TGTGCCATGCGACGGAACACCGGGGAGCTGTTTTTT. Encoded protein: CAMRRNTGELFF.

The V gene is TRBV6-2 or TRBV6-3, the J gene TRBJ2-1; D not resolved. The CDR3 has 14 residues. V lost 7 bases to trimming and J lost 0 bases, with 10 bases between them. Looked up from germline, CDR1 is MNHEY and CDR2 is SVGEGT. As DNA, the CDR3 is TGTGCCAGCAAAGCTCATATCTCCTACAATGAGCAGTTCTTC. Amino acid sequence: CASKAHISYNEQFF.

This clonotype was observed at least ten times. V usage is TRBV28 and J usage is TRBJ1-2; perhaps TRBD1 as D (6 bases). Per germline, CDR1 MDHEN and CDR2 SYDVKM. V lost 7 bases and J lost 0, with 12 bases in between. The CDR3 consists of 14 residues. The DNA for the CDR3 is TGTGCCAGCAATTGGGGGCTAGCTAACTATGGCTACACCTTC. Its translation is CASNWGLANYGYTF.

This clonotype was detected many times. This chain joins TRBV7-2 and TRBJ2-1; 9 bases match TRBD2. CDR3 length: 14 residues. The germline gives CDR1 SGHTA, CDR2 FQGNSA. V lost 7 bases and J lost 8; bases outside the gene matches: 9. The CDR3 DNA reads TGTGCCAGCACTCGAGGAATAGCGGGAGATGAGCAGTTCTTC. It codes for CASTRGIAGDEQFF.

This sequence joins TRBV20-1 and TRBJ2-5; 9 bases agree with TRBD2. Per germline, CDR1 DFQATT and CDR2 SNEGSKA (reference sequence). The CDR3 loop spans 17 amino acids. The ends lost 6 bases at V and 5 bases at J; junction bases unmatched: 19. The CDR3 reads CSAPANWGSGSQETQYF. As DNA, the CDR3 is TGCAGTGCCCCAGCTAACTGGGGTAGCGGGAGTCAGGAGACCCAGTACTTC.

This chain links TRBV4-1 with TRBJ1-2; D call uncertain. The CDR3 is made up of 20 amino acids. With 3 bases removed from V and 0 bases from J, the gap between germline ends came to 26 bases. Germline V gives CDR1 MGHRA, CDR2 YSYEKL. CDR3 DNA: TGCGCCAGCAGCCACCTCCTTAAGGCAGGAGGGCCCGCTGCTAACTATGGCTACACCTTC. Protein: CASSHLLKAGGPAANYGYTF.

The table lists this clonotype with a few counts. This chain uses TRBV30 with TRBJ2-7, with TRBD1 identical over 8 bases. Germline V lookup: CDR1 GTSNPN, CDR2 SVGIG (reference sequence). The length of the CDR3 is 17 residues. The J segment lost 3 bases and the V segment lost 0 bases, leaving 13 bases of the junction unmatched. In DNA form, the CDR3 reads TGTGCCTGGAGTGTACTAGGACAGGGAGGAGGGGGCTACGAGCAGTACTTC. Translated: CAWSVLGQGGGGYEQYF.

This clonotype was detected ten times or more. The CDR3 nucleotides are TGTGCCAGCAGCTTAGCCCCCGTTCAGCCCCAGCATTTT. It is translated as CASSLAPVQPQHF. This chain uses TRBV7-2 with TRBJ1-5, with unresolved D. CDR3 length: 13 residues. The germline CDR1 and CDR2 sequences are SGHTA and FQGNSA. The V end lost 0 bases, the J end lost 6 bases, and 6 bases lay between the germline ends. The full variable domain, rest sourced from reference TRBV7-2 and TRBJ1-5, is GAGVSQSPSNKVTEKGKDVELRCDPISGHTALYWYRQSLGQGLEFLIYFQGNSAPDKSGLPSDRFSAERTGGSVSTLTIQRTQQEDSAVYLCASSLAPVQPQHFGDGTRLSIL.

The chain couples TRBV7-9 to TRBJ2-5; 7 positions match TRBD1. Germline CDR1 reads SEHNR; CDR2 reads FQNEAQ (reference sequence). CDR3 length: 15 residues. The V segment lost 7 bases and the J segment 2 bases; nucleotides outside the gene matches: 10. The CDR3, as DNA: TGTGCCAGCATCGAGCTACAGGGGCGGCAAGAGACCCAGTACTTC. This encodes CASIELQGRQETQYF.

This sequence joins TRBV29-1 and TRBJ2-1; D not certain. The germline V gene encodes CDR1 SQVTM and CDR2 ANQGSEA. This CDR3 region has 11 residues. V was trimmed by 7 bases and J by 4 bases, leaving 8 bases between them. As DNA, the CDR3 is TGCAGCGCGAGAGAATACAATGAGCAGTTCTTC. It is translated as CSAREYNEQFF.

This chain links TRBV5-1 with TRBJ2-3; 7 nucleotides align to TRBD1. CDR1 is SGHRS and CDR2 is YFSETQ in the germline V gene. V shed 1 base and J 2 bases; nucleotides not matched to a gene: 4. This CDR3 is 15 amino acids long. CDR3: CASSLTGTVTDTQYF. In DNA form, the CDR3 reads TGCGCCAGCAGCTTGACGGGGACAGTCACAGATACGCAGTATTTT. The whole variable domain, remainder taken from reference TRBV5-1 and TRBJ2-3, is KAGVTQTPRYLIKTRGQQVTLSCSPISGHRSVSWYQQTPGQGLQFLFEYFSETQRNKGNFPGRFSGRQFSNSRSEMNVSTLELGDSALYLCASSLTGTVTDTQYFGPGTRLTVL.

The chain recombines TRBV5-4 with TRBJ1-2, with 7 bases fitting TRBD1. Looked up from germline, CDR1 is SGHNT and CDR2 is YYREEE (reference sequence). The CDR3 contains 14 residues. J lost 5 bases, V lost 3 bases, and 7 bases had no gene match. The CDR3 DNA reads TGTGCCAGCAGCTCCCGGGACAGCGGGTATGGCTACACCTTC. Protein sequence: CASSSRDSGYGYTF.

For the CDR3, the DNA is TGCAGTGCGGAAGGCGGGGGGTCCTATAATTCACCCCTCCACTTT. Protein: CSAEGGGSYNSPLHF. This sequence joins TRBV20-1 and TRBJ1-6; D might be TRBD1 (5 bases). This CDR3 has 15 amino acids. The germline gives CDR1 DFQATT, CDR2 SNEGSKA (reference sequence). V was cut by 6 bases and J by 1 base, with 13 bases left in between.

The chain has TRBV6-6 and TRBJ2-2, with D perhaps matching TRBD1 (6 bases). The CDR3 is made up of 14 amino acids. Germline V gene data show CDR1 as MNHNY and CDR2 as SVGAGI (reference sequence). Trimming cost V 10 bases and J 5 bases, with 17 bases left between them. The CDR3: CATNPTGVTGELFF. The CDR3, as DNA: TGTGCCACCAATCCGACAGGCGTGACCGGGGAGCTGTTTTTT.

The CDR3 reads CASRIGQNYNEQFF. The CDR3 DNA follows: TGTGCCAGCAGAATTGGACAGAACTACAATGAGCAGTTCTTC. The V gene is TRBV6-2 or TRBV6-3, the J gene TRBJ2-1; a weak D match, TRBD1 (6 bases). The CDR3 is 14 amino acids. V lost 6 bases and J 3 bases, leaving 12 bases between the germline ends. Germline loops: CDR1 MNHEY, CDR2 SVGEGT.

The CDR3 is CASSLVDSEWDTQYF. CDR3 sequence (DNA): TGCGCCAGCAGCTTGGTCGACAGCGAGTGGGATACGCAGTATTTT. The chain is built from TRBV5-1 and TRBJ2-3; D is perhaps TRBD1 (5 bases). Germline CDR1 and CDR2: SGHRS and YFSETQ. The CDR3 totals 15 residues. Trimming left V 0 bases short and J 6 bases short, with 14 bases between.

In this sample, this clonotype turned up a few times. The chain joins TRBV6-1 to TRBJ2-5; D may correspond to TRBD1 or TRBD2 (5 bases each). Looked up from germline, CDR1 is MNHNS and CDR2 is SASEGT. The V end was cut by 7 bases, the J end by 0 bases, with 18 bases between. The CDR3 covers 16 residues. CDR3 in DNA: TGTGCCAGCATGACAAGTTGGGGGTCAAACCAAGAGACCCAGTACTTC. This gives the protein CASMTSWGSNQETQYF.

The DNA for the CDR3 is TGTGCCAGCAGCTTAGGTACCCCCAATTCACCCCTCCACTTT. It is translated as CASSLGTPNSPLHF. The chain links TRBV7-2 to TRBJ1-6; D remains unclear. With 1 base removed from V and 7 bases from J, the gap between germline ends came to 8 bases. The germline gives CDR1 SGHTA, CDR2 FQGNSA. The CDR3 runs to 14 residues. Looking up the rest from reference TRBV7-2 and TRBJ1-6 gives the full variable domain: GAGVSQSPSNKVTEKGKDVELRCDPISGHTALYWYRQSLGQGLEFLIYFQGNSAPDKSGLPSDRFSAERTGGSVSTLTIQRTQQEDSAVYLCASSLGTPNSPLHFGNGTRLTVT.

The sample holds many counts of this clonotype. The rearrangement links TRBV7-9 to TRBJ2-7; 9 bases are a match to TRBD1. Germline V gene data show CDR1 as SEHNR and CDR2 as FQNEAQ (reference sequence). CDR3 length equals 13 residues. J was trimmed by 6 bases and V by 5 bases; bases with no gene match: 5. This chain's CDR3 is CASSPDRGGEQYF. DNA for the CDR3: TGTGCCAGCAGCCCGGACAGGGGTGGCGAGCAGTACTTC.

CDR3 sequence (DNA): TGCAGTGCTAGAGTGGTGACAGGGAACGAAAAACTGTTTTTT. It encodes CSARVVTGNEKLFF. The V and J genes are TRBV20-1 and TRBJ1-4; 7 bases agree with TRBD1. The length of the CDR3 is 14 residues. Unmatched junction bases numbered 7, after V lost 1 base and J lost 8 bases. CDR1 and CDR2 (germline): DFQATT, SNEGSKA (reference sequence).

This clonotype was counted ten times or more. The gene calls are TRBV7-2 and TRBJ2-1; a possible D gene is TRBD1 (5 bases). The CDR3 loop spans 18 amino acids. Germline CDR1 SGHTA, CDR2 FQGNSA. V was shortened by 0 bases and J by 0 bases, with 15 bases between the two germline ends. CDR3 nucleotide sequence: TGTGCCAGCAGCTTAGCGGGGCCGACAGTGCTCTCCTACAATGAGCAGTTCTTC. Its translation is CASSLAGPTVLSYNEQFF.

This clonotype occurred many times. The chain uses TRBV7-2 and TRBJ2-2; a weak D match, TRBD1 (5 bases). CDR3 length: 14 residues. Germline V gene sequence: CDR1 SGHTA, CDR2 FQGNSA. V was cut by 5 bases and J by 1 base, with 8 bases left in between. The CDR3 sequence is CASSRDRNTGELFF. As DNA, the CDR3 is TGTGCCAGCAGCCGCGACAGGAACACCGGGGAGCTGTTTTTT.

This chain uses TRBV7-2 with TRBJ2-7, with a weak D call TRBD2 (5 bases). CDR3 length: 15 amino acids. The ends were cut back, 3 bases at V and 4 bases at J, with 16 bases in the middle. Germline-derived CDR1 and CDR2 are SGHTA and FQGNSA. CDR3: CASSFGQDSRYEQYV. CDR3 bases: TGTGCCAGCAGCTTTGGCCAGGACTCGAGGTACGAGCAGTACGTC.

V gene TRBV5-1 combines with J gene TRBJ2-1, with D uncertain. The CDR3 totals 16 residues. The germline gives CDR1 SGHRS, CDR2 YFSETQ. Trimming removed 0 bases at V and 3 bases at J, with 13 bases between. The CDR3 sequence: CASSLALSEGYNEQFF. As DNA, the CDR3 is TGCGCCAGCAGCTTGGCCTTGTCAGAAGGCTACAATGAGCAGTTCTTC.

The chain uses TRBV6-5 and TRBJ1-1; TRBD1 matches 7 bases. The CDR3 totals 17 residues. With V trimmed by 6 bases and J by 0 bases, 13 bases remained unmatched. Per germline, CDR1 MNHEY and CDR2 SVGAGI. Written as DNA, the CDR3 is TGTGCCAGCAGGGACGGACGAGACAGGGTTGTGAACACTGAAGCTTTCTTT. This translates into CASRDGRDRVVNTEAFF.